These T cell receptor beta chains were read from a single sample in a study of T cell changes during pregnancy in multiple sclerosis. Only in-frame clones appear in the TCRdb table, and some are missing; sequencing was by immunoSEQ multiplex PCR. The data contain about 130,000 clones, 95% to 98% of them singletons. Sample: peripheral blood, taken after pregnancy. The receptors originated from a female donor with multiple sclerosis, enrolled in a pregnancy study. Each CDR3 is given with its conserved first and last residue. D genes are given only for firm matches. Clone size appears in some rows only: once, few, many, or a class for an expanded clone.

-	TRBV5-1	TRBJ2-2	-	13	TGCGCCAGCAGCTTGGGGCCCGCCGGGGAGCTGTTTTTT	CASSLGPAGELFF
TRBD2	TRBV29-1	TRBJ2-7	-	19	TGCAGCGCAGAACGAATCGGGACTAGCGGGAGTCGAGGGCCCTACGAGCAGTACTTC	CSAERIGTSGSRGPYEQYF
TRBD2	TRBV2	TRBJ2-7	few	16	TGTGCCAGCAGTGAATCCCTAGCGGGAGGGTCAAACGAGCAGTACTTC	CASSESLAGGSNEQYF
TRBD1	TRBV9	TRBJ2-7	-	16	TGTGCCAGCAGCGTCAGAGGGGGGACAGGGGACGGCGAGCAGTACTTC	CASSVRGGTGDGEQYF
TRBD2	TRBV27	TRBJ2-2	once	18	TGTGCCAGCAGCCTAGGGGGAAGGACTAGCGCTTTCCCCGGGGAGCTGTTTTTT	CASSLGGRTSAFPGELFF
-	TRBV15	TRBJ2-7	-	18	TGTGCCACCAGCAGAGGGTGGGTGGAGGCGGCCTCCTTTCACGAGCAGTACTTC	CATSRGWVEAASFHEQYF
TRBD1	TRBV27	TRBJ2-1	-	14	TGTGCCAGCAGCCTTTCGACAGGGGTGAATGAGCAGTTCTTC	CASSLSTGVNEQFF
-	TRBV5-1	TRBJ2-1	once	15	TGCGCCAGCAGCAGGAGGGCCGTGGGGCTCAGTGAGCAGTTCTTC	CASSRRAVGLSEQFF
TRBD2	TRBV13	TRBJ2-2	few	14	TGTGCCAGCAGCTCGGGACTAGAGGACGGGGAGCTGTTTTTT	CASSSGLEDGELFF
-	TRBV5-4	TRBJ1-1	-	15	TGTGCCAGCAGGTCAGCATTAGGGGCGAGGACTGAAGCTTTCTTT	CASRSALGARTEAFF
TRBD1	TRBV12-5	TRBJ2-3	-	14	TGTGCTAGTGGTTTCGGACAGGGCACAGATACGCAGTATTTT	CASGFGQGTDTQYF
-	TRBV5-6	TRBJ2-5	-	14	TGTGCCAGCAGCTTACGCGGGGGCTACGAGACCCAGTACTTC	CASSLRGGYETQYF
TRBD2	TRBV5-6	TRBJ2-1	-	17	TGTGCCAGCAGCTTTAGGTTTTCTAGCGGAGCCTACAATGAGCAGTTCTTC	CASSFRFSSGAYNEQFF
TRBD1	TRBV7-7	TRBJ2-5	-	16	TGTGCTAGCAGCCCTGGGCAGGGGGCGCCGGGAGAGACCCAGTACTTC	CASSPGQGAPGETQYF
-	TRBV5-1	TRBJ1-1	-	11	TGCGCCAGCAGCTTAAACGGTCCGGCTTTCTTT	CASSLNGPAFF
-	TRBV18	TRBJ2-7	-	12	TGTGCCAGCTCACCTTATGAGGGAGGGCAGTACTTC	CASSPYEGGQYF
-	TRBV14	TRBJ1-2	-	17	TGTGCCAGCAGCCAGTTCCGGTTGGGCAGGGGAGACTATGGCTACACCTTC	CASSQFRLGRGDYGYTF
TRBD1	TRBV10-3	TRBJ1-1	-	15	TGTGCCATCAGTGAGTCGATACAGGGGGCCACTGAAGCTTTCTTT	CAISESIQGATEAFF
TRBD2	TRBV4-1	TRBJ2-1	-	16	TGCGCCAGCAGCCAAGAGCGGGAGGCCACCTACAATGAGCAGTTCTTC	CASSQEREATYNEQFF
-	TRBV9	TRBJ1-1	-	15	TGTGCCAGCAGCGTAGGGGCAGGGGAGAACACTGAAGCTTTCTTT	CASSVGAGENTEAFF
-	TRBV5-1	TRBJ2-1	-	16	TGCGCCAGCAGCTTGGCTCTCCTCAGCTCCTACAATGAGCAGTTCTTC	CASSLALLSSYNEQFF
TRBD1	TRBV18	TRBJ2-5	-	15	TGTGCCAGCTCACCCGAGACAGGGTGGCAAGAGACCCAGTACTTC	CASSPETGWQETQYF
TRBD1	TRBV27	TRBJ2-7	once	16	TGTGCCAGCAGTTCCCCCCTCCGACAGGGTGGGCACGAGCAGTACTTC	CASSSPLRQGGHEQYF
-	TRBV5-1	TRBJ1-1	-	15	TGCGCCAGCAGCTTGGCCCCTGCAGGAGGCTCGGAGGCTTTCTTT	CASSLAPAGGSEAFF
TRBD1	TRBV5-6	TRBJ2-7	-	14	TGTGCCAGCAGCACGGGACAGCTAACAAGTAAGCAGTACTTC	CASSTGQLTSKQYF
TRBD2	TRBV7-8	TRBJ2-7	-	13	TGTGCCAGCAGCGACCATACTAGCGGGGAGGCGTACTTC	CASSDHTSGEAYF
-	TRBV28	TRBJ2-1	-	13	TGTGCCAGCAGTCAATCCCCCGGGGTATCGCAGTTCTTC	CASSQSPGVSQFF
TRBD1	TRBV6-1	TRBJ2-7	-	13	TGTGCCGGCGGACAGGGGACATCCTACGAGCAGTACTTC	CAGGQGTSYEQYF
-	TRBV5-8	TRBJ1-2	-	13	TGTGCCAGCAGCTTGGACGGGAACTATGGCTACACCTTC	CASSLDGNYGYTF
-	TRBV6-6	TRBJ2-7	-	16	TGTGCCAGCAGTTACTTCGAGAGGGTCAGCTCCTACGAGCAGTACTTC	CASSYFERVSSYEQYF
TRBD1	TRBV14	TRBJ2-5	-	17	TGTGCCAGCAGCCAATTTTCCGACAGGGTCCTACAAGAGACCCAGTACTTC	CASSQFSDRVLQETQYF
TRBD2	TRBV27	TRBJ2-1	-	15	TGTGCCAGCAGTTTTGCTAGCGGGATGGGGAATGAGCAGTTCTTC	CASSFASGMGNEQFF
-	TRBV6-6	TRBJ2-2	-	16	TGTGCCAGCAGCCAAGCGGATCCCGCCCCCACCGGGGAGCTGTTTTTT	CASSQADPAPTGELFF
TRBD2	TRBV9	TRBJ2-1	-	15	TGTGCCAGCAGCGTAGAGGGGACTAGCGCCAATGAGCAGTTCTTC	CASSVEGTSANEQFF
TRBD1	TRBV5-6	TRBJ1-5	-	17	TGTGCCAGCAGCTTGGGGGACAGCTTACCTAGCAATCAGCCCCAGCATTTT	CASSLGDSLPSNQPQHF
TRBD1	TRBV27	TRBJ2-7	-	14	TGTGCCAGCAGTCGGGGACAGGGTCCCTACGAGCAGTACTTC	CASSRGQGPYEQYF
TRBD1	TRBV19	TRBJ2-5	once	16	TGTGCCAGTAGTTTCGGACAGGGGACCCACCAAGAGACCCAGTACTTC	CASSFGQGTHQETQYF
TRBD2	TRBV28	TRBJ2-1	-	13	TGTGCCAGCAGGTCGGCGGGAGTCAATGAGCAGTTCTTC	CASRSAGVNEQFF
TRBD1	TRBV29-1	TRBJ2-4	-	18	TGCAGCGTTGAGGACACCGGGACAGGGTTTATTTCCAAAAACATTCAGTACTTC	CSVEDTGTGFISKNIQYF
TRBD2	TRBV27	TRBJ2-1	-	17	TGTGCCAGCAGTTTACGACTTACCGGGACTAGGCTCTATGAGCAGTTCTTC	CASSLRLTGTRLYEQFF
-	TRBV11-2	TRBJ2-5	-	16	TGTGCCAGCAGCTTAGATCAGACGGGAATGAAAGAGACCCAGTACTTC	CASSLDQTGMKETQYF
-	TRBV15	TRBJ2-2	-	16	TGTGCCACCAGCAGAGGGTTGGGGGGAGCCACCGGGGAGCTGTTTTTT	CATSRGLGGATGELFF
TRBD1	TRBV5-1	TRBJ2-1	once	16	TGCGCCAGCAGCTCTCAGCCGGGACAGAAGGGGAATGAGCAGTTCTTC	CASSSQPGQKGNEQFF
-	TRBV27	TRBJ2-5	-	13	TGTGCCAGCAGTTTAAGTTCGGGGGAGACCCAGTACTTC	CASSLSSGETQYF
TRBD1	TRBV18	TRBJ1-4	-	17	TGTGCCAGCTCACCACCAAACAGGGGGCCCGTTAATGAAAAACTGTTTTTT	CASSPPNRGPVNEKLFF
TRBD2	TRBV10-3	TRBJ2-1	-	15	TGTGCCATCAGCGCCCTAGCGGGAGTGGGAAATGAGCAGTTCTTC	CAISALAGVGNEQFF
TRBD2	TRBV4-1	TRBJ2-7	-	15	TGCGCCAGCAGCCACCTAGCGGGGGAAAACTACGAGCAGTACTTC	CASSHLAGENYEQYF